The 7 T cell receptor beta chains reported below all come from one sample, sequenced in a study of shared clonotypes between healthy human individuals (TCRdb year 2020). Library construction relied on the immunoSEQ multiplex PCR assay. The immuneACCESS repertoire file appears here via TCRdb, limited to in-frame rearrangements. These files lack a portion of the clones; in checked studies, under half of the deficit traces to unresolved V genes, and the cause of the others is not known. For this sample there are about 380,000 clones; approximately 96% appear just once. Less than 0.35% of the sample goes to the ten largest clones. Material: memory CD8+ T cells sorted from blood. The sample's cell subset or site, from its label and the paper: CD45RO+ cells pooled with CCR7-negative TemRA cells. All receptors come from a young man in good health.

With regard to this clone: This same CDR3 is encoded by further DNA sequences in the sample. The J gene is TRBJ2-7, the V gene TRBV29-1; 9 nucleotides agree with TRBD1. The germline V gene has CDR1 SQVTM and CDR2 ANQGSEA. The CDR3 totals 12 residues. V lost 3 bases to trimming and J lost 4 bases; unmatched junction nucleotides: 1. CDR3 in DNA: TGCAGCGTTGAGGACAGGGGTTACGAGCAGTACTTC. This sequence encodes CSVEDRGYEQYF.

This chain uses TRBV15 with TRBJ2-7; a possible D gene is TRBD2 (5 bases). The CDR3 sequence is 15 residues long. Germline assignment: CDR1 LNHNV and CDR2 YYDKDF (reference sequence). V lost 7 bases to trimming and J lost 5 bases, with 21 bases between them. The chain's CDR3 is CATTLPLIGIHEQYF. For the CDR3, the DNA is TGTGCCACCACCCTTCCCCTGATCGGGATCCACGAGCAGTACTTC. Full variable domain (remainder filled in from reference TRBV15 and TRBJ2-7): DAMVIQNPRYQVTQFGKPVTLSCSQTLNHNVMYWYQQKSSQAPKLLFHYYDKDFNNEADTPDNFQSRRPNTSFCFLDIRSPGLGDTAMYLCATTLPLIGIHEQYFGPGTRLTVT.

The genes are TRBV7-2 and TRBJ2-3; 9 nucleotides match TRBD2. The CDR3 has 17 residues. J gave up 3 bases and V 4 bases, and 11 bases lay outside the gene matches. CDR1 is SGHTA and CDR2 is FQGNSA in the germline V gene. CDR3 nucleotide sequence: TGTGCCAGCAGCTCCCAAGTCGGGCTAGCGGGAACAGATACGCAGTATTTT. Amino acid sequence: CASSSQVGLAGTDTQYF.

The chain joins TRBV20-1 to TRBJ2-3, with D unclear. The CDR3 spans 11 residues. Germline assignment: CDR1 DFQATT and CDR2 SNEGSKA (reference sequence). CDR3 residues: CRGGSTDTQYF. The CDR3 DNA sequence: TGCAGGGGCGGAAGCACAGATACGCAGTATTTT.

The rearrangement links TRBV5-5 to TRBJ2-1; D tentatively fits TRBD1 or TRBD2 (5 bases each). Germline V gene lookup returns CDR1 SGHKS and CDR2 YYEKEE (reference sequence). The CDR3 spans 16 residues. The V end lost 2 bases, the J end lost 4 bases, and 16 bases lay between the germline ends. For the CDR3, the DNA is TGTGCCAGCAGCTTTCTGGGGACCTTTCGGTACAATGAGCAGTTCTTC. This sequence encodes CASSFLGTFRYNEQFF.

The chain uses TRBV6-5 and TRBJ1-5; unclear D gene. The ends were cut back, 3 bases at V and 15 bases at J, with 18 bases in the middle. In germline, CDR1 is MNHEY, CDR2 SVGAGI. The CDR3 covers 13 residues. Here the CDR3 DNA reads TGTGCCAGCAGTTATTCAGTGTCCCCTCCACGGCATTTT. Protein product: CASSYSVSPPRHF.

This chain links TRBV10-3 with TRBJ2-3; no clear D gene. V was cut by 6 bases and J by 2 bases, with 21 bases left in between. CDR1 and CDR2 from the germline V gene are ENHRY and SYGVKD. CDR3 length: 17 amino acids. The DNA for the CDR3 is TGTGCCATCAGGCCGTTCGACCATACCCAAGACACAGATACGCAGTATTTT. Translating it yields CAIRPFDHTQDTDTQYF.